This T cell receptor (beta chain) originates from a study of blood T cell repertoires in COVID-19. Sequencing was performed with immunoSEQ multiplex PCR; in TCRdb, only in-frame clones are kept and a portion is missing. In the table there are about 200,000 clones, about 80% of which are singletons. This clone was observed a few times. The sequence was collected from a man between 40 and 49 years old who had recovered from COVID-19. Sequenced sample: PBMCs or T cells enriched from blood (not recorded which).

CDR3 protein: CASGHFGQGGKNIQYF. The CDR3, as DNA: TGTGCCAGCGGCCACTTCGGACAGGGAGGCAAAAACATTCAGTACTTC. The gene calls are TRBV11-1 and TRBJ2-4, with 8 nucleotides matching TRBD1. Germline V gene sequence: CDR1 SGHAT, CDR2 FQDESV (reference sequence). CDR3 length equals 16 residues. The V gene end was trimmed by 8 bases and the J gene end by 3 bases; junction bases not matched to a gene: 12. The full variable domain, with the rest looked up from reference TRBV11-1 and TRBJ2-4, is EAEVAQSPRYKITEKSQAVAFWCDPISGHATLYWYRQILGQGPELLVQFQDESVVDDSQLPKDRFSAERLKGVDSTLKIQPAELGDSAMYLCASGHFGQGGKNIQYFGAGTRLSVL.